This entry lists 2 T cell receptor beta chains sequenced from one sample in a study of blood T cell repertoires in COVID-19. Libraries were prepared by immunoSEQ multiplex PCR; TCRdb keeps only in-frame clonotypes and omits some of them. The sample carries roughly 300,000 clones, approximately 91% recorded once. Sequencing was performed on peripheral blood. The receptor set was obtained from a woman aged 25 to 39 with COVID-19, enrolled during active disease.

The V gene is TRBV7-6, the J gene TRBJ2-7; D is possibly TRBD1 (6 bases). The V end lost 5 bases, the J end lost 4 bases, and 18 bases lay between the germline ends. Germline CDR1 and CDR2: SGHVS and FNYEAQ. The CDR3 runs to 15 residues. The CDR3 DNA reads TGTGCCAGCAGCCACCCCCTCAGGGGCCGGTACGAGCAGTACTTC. Amino acids: CASSHPLRGRYEQYF.

The V call is TRBV7-2, the J call TRBJ1-6, with D possibly being TRBD1 (5 bases). From germline, CDR1 is SGHTA and CDR2 FQGNSA. The CDR3 sequence is 17 residues long. Trimming removed 5 bases at V and 1 base at J, with 15 bases between. The chain's CDR3 is CASSPGPRGSYNSPLHF. The DNA for the CDR3 is TGTGCCAGCAGCCCCGGGCCAAGGGGTTCCTATAATTCACCCCTCCACTTT.